The 5 T cell receptor beta chains listed next were all sequenced from one sample in a study of molecular identifiers for immune sequencing clone quantification. TCRdb used MiXCR to reprocess the PCR reads, holding one entry per CDR3 protein. The sample has some 100,000 distinct CDR3 sequences; 15% to 20% are singletons. Sequenced material: naive CD8+ T cells from blood, with Jurkat cell RNA spiked in. Subset here: FACS-sorted CD8+CD4-CCR7+CD45RA+ naive T cells. Receptors were obtained from a human donor in good health. Some libraries in this study had Jurkat cell RNA spiked in.

This clonotype came up many times. The CDR3 bases are TGCAGTGCTAGTGGGACAGGGCGGAATGAGCAGTTCTTC. Amino acids: CSASGTGRNEQFF. The J gene is TRBJ2-1, the V gene TRBV20-1, with TRBD1 matching over 9 bases. CDR1 is DFQATT and CDR2 is SNEGSKA in the germline V gene (reference sequence). The ends lost 3 bases at V and 7 bases at J; junction bases unmatched: 4. CDR3 length equals 13 residues.

In this sample, this clonotype turned up many times. This chain uses TRBV4-2 with TRBJ2-7; D gene unclear. V lost 0 bases, J lost 3 bases, and 12 bases lay in between. This CDR3 has 15 residues. Germline lookup yields CDR1 LGHNA and CDR2 YNFKEQ. The CDR3 sequence is CASSQDRSGFYEQYF. The CDR3 nucleotides read TGTGCCAGCAGCCAAGATAGGTCGGGCTTCTACGAGCAGTACTTC.

Comment on this clonotype: Since a much larger clone is just one base distant, this may be a read error. The chain recombines TRBV4-3 with TRBJ2-3; 7 bases line up with TRBD2. Per germline, CDR1 LGHNA and CDR2 YSLEER. The J segment lost 3 bases and the V segment lost 0 bases, leaving 12 bases of the junction unmatched. This CDR3 has 18 residues. CDR3 amino acids: CASSQDPGGEGLTDTQYF. The CDR3 nucleotides are TGCGCCAGCAGCCAAGATCCTGGGGGGGAGGGCCTAACAGATACGCAGTATTTT.

The sample holds many counts of this clonotype. The chain employs TRBV2 and TRBJ2-1; possibly TRBD2 for D (5 bases). Germline V lookup: CDR1 SNHLY, CDR2 FYNNEI. This CDR3 contains 12 residues. V was shortened by 6 bases and J by 5 bases, with 8 bases between the two germline ends. The CDR3, as DNA: TGTGCCAGCAGCCCGGGAAACAATGAGCAGTTCTTC. Translating it yields CASSPGNNEQFF.

This clonotype was detected many times. The genes are TRBV19 and TRBJ2-3; D may be TRBD2 (6 bases). Trimming took 5 bases from V and 2 from J, leaving 14 bases between them. Per the germline V gene, CDR1 is LNHDA and CDR2 is SQIVND (reference sequence). The CDR3 totals 15 residues. The chain's CDR3 is CASSAGGEPTDTQYF. Here the CDR3 DNA reads TGTGCCAGTAGTGCGGGCGGGGAGCCCACAGATACGCAGTATTTT.